This T cell receptor beta chain was recorded in a study of shared clonotypes between healthy human individuals. Study-wide findings and caveats: Sharing of clonotypes among donors was expected to vary with sequencing depth. Clonotypes which were not shared had lower generation probabilities than clonotypes that all four donors shared.

The length of the CDR3 is 13 residues. Germline V lookup: CDR1 GTSNPN, CDR2 SVGIG (reference sequence). The repertoire was sequenced with immunoSEQ multiplex PCR; TCRdb's copy has only in-frame clones and lacks some. The sample includes 190,000 or so clones, approximately 95% of them seen just once. Worth noting for this clone: Antigen: not known.

Sample: naive CD4+ T cells sorted from blood. Subset described: CD45RA+ positively selected. The chain joins TRBV30 to TRBJ1-5, with a weak D call TRBD1 (5 bases). The sequence was collected from a woman aged 25-40 years in good health. CDR3 residues: CAAGVGSNQPQHF. The CDR3 coding sequence is TGTGCTGCGGGGGTAGGGAGCAATCAGCCCCAGCATTTT.